This record concerns one TCR beta chain sequence. The antigen is undetermined. The record originates from a study of T-cell memory formation after mild COVID-19. Across the study: In these data, TCR clusters were largely donor specific. Study-wide points: Clones contracting day 15 to 85 were balanced CD4/CD8; later expanders leaned CD4+.

Germline lookup yields CDR1 SNHLY and CDR2 FYNNEI. The CDR3 extends over 15 amino acids. Trimming removed 3 bases at V and 2 bases at J, with 11 bases between. The TCR alpha and TCR beta cDNA libraries, bearing sample barcodes and UMIs, were generated by 5'RACE using constant-segment primers. TCRdb analysed the 5' RACE reads with MiXCR anew, one entry per CDR3 protein. The sample yields more than 350,000 distinct CDR3 sequences, around 20% seen once. The genes are TRBV2 and TRBJ2-1, with D possibly matching TRBD2 (6 bases). Sequencing was carried out using PBMCs or a T cell subset sorted from them (not recorded which). The receptor comes from an adult woman who had mild COVID-19 (a few samples of this study predate the infection). Cell type and time point are not known. CDR3 DNA: TGTGCCAGCAGTGAGGGACTGATCACCTACAATGAGCAGTTCTTC. Its protein is CASSEGLITYNEQFF.